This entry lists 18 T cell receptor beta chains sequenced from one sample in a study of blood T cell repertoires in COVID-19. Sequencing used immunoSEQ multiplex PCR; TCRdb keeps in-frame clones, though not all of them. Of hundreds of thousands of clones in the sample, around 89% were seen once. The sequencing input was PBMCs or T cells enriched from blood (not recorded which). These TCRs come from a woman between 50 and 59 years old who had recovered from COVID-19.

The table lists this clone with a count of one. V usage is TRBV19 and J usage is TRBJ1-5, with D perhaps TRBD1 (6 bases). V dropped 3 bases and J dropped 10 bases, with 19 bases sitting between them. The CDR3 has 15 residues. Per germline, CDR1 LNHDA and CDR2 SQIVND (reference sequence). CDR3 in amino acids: CASSISPQGLSPQHF. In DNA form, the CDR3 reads TGTGCCAGTAGTATTTCCCCACAGGGTCTATCTCCCCAGCATTTT.

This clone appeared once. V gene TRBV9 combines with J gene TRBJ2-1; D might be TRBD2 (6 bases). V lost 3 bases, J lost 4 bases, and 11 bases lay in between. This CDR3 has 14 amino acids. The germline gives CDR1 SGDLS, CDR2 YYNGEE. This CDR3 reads CASSAGLPYNEQFF. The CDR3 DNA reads TGTGCCAGCAGCGCGGGACTGCCTTACAATGAGCAGTTCTTC.

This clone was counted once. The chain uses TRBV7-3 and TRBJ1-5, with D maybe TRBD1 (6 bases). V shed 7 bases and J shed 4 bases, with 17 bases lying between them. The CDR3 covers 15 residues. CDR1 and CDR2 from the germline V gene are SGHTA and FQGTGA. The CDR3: CASTNLGGANQPQHF. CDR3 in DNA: TGTGCCAGCACCAACCTGGGGGGGGCAAATCAGCCCCAGCATTTT.

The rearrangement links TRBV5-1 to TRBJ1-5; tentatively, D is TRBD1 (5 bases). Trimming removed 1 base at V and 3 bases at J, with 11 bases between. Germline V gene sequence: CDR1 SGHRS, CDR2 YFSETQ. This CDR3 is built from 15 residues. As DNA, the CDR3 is TGCGCCAGCAGCTTGATGACGGGGGACAATCAGCCCCAGCATTTT. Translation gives CASSLMTGDNQPQHF.

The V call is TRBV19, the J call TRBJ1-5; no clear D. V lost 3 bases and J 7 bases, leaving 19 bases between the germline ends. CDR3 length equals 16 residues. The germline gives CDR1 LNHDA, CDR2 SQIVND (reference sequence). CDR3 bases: TGTGCCAGTAGTATCATAGCGTCGCTAGGGATACAGCCCCAGCATTTT. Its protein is CASSIIASLGIQPQHF.

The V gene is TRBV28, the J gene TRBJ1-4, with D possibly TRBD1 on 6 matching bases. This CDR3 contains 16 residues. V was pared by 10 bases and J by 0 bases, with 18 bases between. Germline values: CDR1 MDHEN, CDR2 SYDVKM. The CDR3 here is CATTPLRTATNEKLFF. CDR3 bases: TGTGCCACTACACCTCTAAGGACAGCAACTAATGAAAAACTGTTTTTT.

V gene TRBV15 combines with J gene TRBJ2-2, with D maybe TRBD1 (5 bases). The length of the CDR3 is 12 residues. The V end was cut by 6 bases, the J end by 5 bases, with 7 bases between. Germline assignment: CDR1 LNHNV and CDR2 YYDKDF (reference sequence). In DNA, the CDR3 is TGTGCCACCAGTAGGGGAACCGGGGAGCTGTTTTTT. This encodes CATSRGTGELFF.

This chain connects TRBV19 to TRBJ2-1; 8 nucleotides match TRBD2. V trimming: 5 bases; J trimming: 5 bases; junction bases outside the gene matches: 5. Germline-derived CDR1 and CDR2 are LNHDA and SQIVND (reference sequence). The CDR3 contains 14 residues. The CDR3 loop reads CASSRAGVNNEQFF. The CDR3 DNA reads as TGTGCCAGTAGTCGAGCGGGAGTCAACAATGAGCAGTTCTTC.

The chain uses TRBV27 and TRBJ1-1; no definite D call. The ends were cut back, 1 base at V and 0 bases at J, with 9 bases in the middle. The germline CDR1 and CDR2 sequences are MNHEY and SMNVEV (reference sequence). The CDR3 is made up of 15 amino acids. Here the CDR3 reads CASSLLGSMNTEAFF. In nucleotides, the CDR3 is TGTGCCAGCAGTTTATTAGGGAGCATGAACACTGAAGCTTTCTTT.

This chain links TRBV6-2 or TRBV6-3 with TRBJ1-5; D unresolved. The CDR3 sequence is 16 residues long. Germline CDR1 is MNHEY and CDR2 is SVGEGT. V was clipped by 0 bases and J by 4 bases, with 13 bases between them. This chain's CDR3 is CASSYSSGKLNQPQHF. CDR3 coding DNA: TGTGCCAGCAGTTACTCTTCCGGGAAGCTAAATCAGCCCCAGCATTTT.

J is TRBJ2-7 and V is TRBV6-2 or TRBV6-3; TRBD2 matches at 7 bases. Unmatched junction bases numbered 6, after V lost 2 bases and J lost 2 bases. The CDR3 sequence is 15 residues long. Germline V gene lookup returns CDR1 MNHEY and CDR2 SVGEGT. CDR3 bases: TGTGCCAGCAGTTACCATCCGGGACTAACCTACGAGCAGTACTTC. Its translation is CASSYHPGLTYEQYF.

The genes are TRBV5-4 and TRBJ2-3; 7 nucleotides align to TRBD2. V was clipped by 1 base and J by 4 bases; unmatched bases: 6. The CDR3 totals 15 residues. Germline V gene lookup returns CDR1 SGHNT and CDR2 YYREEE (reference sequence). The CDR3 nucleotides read TGTGCCAGCAGCTTGCCAGGAGGGAGGGCAGATACGCAGTATTTT. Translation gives CASSLPGGRADTQYF.

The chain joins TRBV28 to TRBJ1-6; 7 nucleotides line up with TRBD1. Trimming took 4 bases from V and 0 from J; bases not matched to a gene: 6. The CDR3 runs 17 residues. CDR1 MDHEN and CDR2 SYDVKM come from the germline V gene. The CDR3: CASSSSTGSSYNSPLHF. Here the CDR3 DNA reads TGTGCCAGCAGTTCCTCGACAGGGAGCTCCTATAATTCACCCCTCCACTTT.

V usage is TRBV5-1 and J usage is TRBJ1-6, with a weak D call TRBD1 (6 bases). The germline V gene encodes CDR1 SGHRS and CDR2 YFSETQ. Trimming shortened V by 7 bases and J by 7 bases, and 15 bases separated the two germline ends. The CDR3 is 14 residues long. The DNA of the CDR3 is TGCGCCAGCGGAAATACAGGGTGGAATTCACCCCTCCACTTT. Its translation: CASGNTGWNSPLHF.

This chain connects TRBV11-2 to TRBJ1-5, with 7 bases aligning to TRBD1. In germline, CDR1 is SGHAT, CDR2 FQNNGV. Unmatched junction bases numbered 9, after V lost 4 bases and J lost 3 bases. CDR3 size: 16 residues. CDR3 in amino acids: CASSSLKGTANQPQHF. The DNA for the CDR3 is TGTGCCAGCAGCTCCTTAAAGGGGACAGCCAATCAGCCCCAGCATTTT.

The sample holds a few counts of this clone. The CDR3 nucleotides read TGTGCCAGTAGTATAGGCCGAGATCGGCGGGGTGGCTACACCTTC. Protein product: CASSIGRDRRGGYTF. The J gene is TRBJ1-2, the V gene TRBV19; unclear D gene. The germline V gene encodes CDR1 LNHDA and CDR2 SQIVND (reference sequence). With 1 base removed from V and 7 bases from J, the gap between germline ends came to 16 bases. This CDR3 contains 15 residues.

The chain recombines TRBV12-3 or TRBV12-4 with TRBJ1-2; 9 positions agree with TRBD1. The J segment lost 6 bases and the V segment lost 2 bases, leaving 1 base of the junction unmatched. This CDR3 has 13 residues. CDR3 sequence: CASSLRDRDGYTF. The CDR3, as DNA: TGTGCCAGCAGTTTACGGGACAGGGATGGCTACACCTTC.

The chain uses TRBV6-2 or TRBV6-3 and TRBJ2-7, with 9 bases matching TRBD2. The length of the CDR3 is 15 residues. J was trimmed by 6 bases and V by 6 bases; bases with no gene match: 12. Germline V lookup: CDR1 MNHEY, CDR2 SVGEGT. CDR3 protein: CASSPIAGEFGEQYF. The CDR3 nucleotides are TGTGCCAGCAGCCCGATAGCGGGAGAATTCGGCGAGCAGTACTTC.